Below, 5 T cell receptor beta chains from the same sample are listed, as sequenced in a study of cytomegalovirus exposure and HLA in healthy donors. Vbeta (60) and Jbeta (13) primers were used in the PCR. Method: immunoSEQ multiplex PCR; TCRdb's copy keeps in-frame clones and lacks some. The sample lists under 200,000 clones, roughly 85% seen once, with about 1.3% in the top ten. Material: PBMCs. All receptors derive from a man aged 30-40 years in good health and CMV-seronegative.

The chain combines TRBV7-2 with TRBJ2-1; 7 positions agree with TRBD2. Trimming removed 5 bases from V and 6 bases from J; junction bases left unmatched: 7. Germline assignment: CDR1 SGHTA and CDR2 FQGNSA. The CDR3 has 14 residues. CDR3 sequence reads: CASSTPGEGNEQFF. CDR3 nucleotide sequence: TGTGCCAGCAGCACACCCGGGGAGGGCAATGAGCAGTTCTTC. The full variable domain, its missing parts supplied by reference TRBV7-2 and TRBJ2-1, is GAGVSQSPSNKVTEKGKDVELRCDPISGHTALYWYRQSLGQGLEFLIYFQGNSAPDKSGLPSDRFSAERTGGSVSTLTIQRTQQEDSAVYLCASSTPGEGNEQFFGPGTRLTVL.

The V and J genes are TRBV7-3 and TRBJ1-6; D gene uncertain. The CDR3 totals 16 residues. V was shortened by 3 bases and J by 5 bases, with 14 bases between the two germline ends. Germline V gene sequence: CDR1 SGHTA, CDR2 FQGTGA. CDR3 region: CASSFLSGSNNSPLHF. The CDR3 coding sequence is TGTGCCAGCAGCTTCTTATCGGGGTCTAATAATTCACCCCTCCACTTT.

Details on this clone: A junction boundary mismatches the germline segment, possibly from a read error. This chain connects TRBV7-9 to TRBJ2-2, with 7 bases lining up with TRBD2. This CDR3 spans 16 amino acids. CDR1 and CDR2 (germline): SEHNR, FQNEAQ (reference sequence). This CDR3 reads CSSSPSWGGNTGELFF. CDR3 DNA sequence: TGTTCCAGCAGCCCCAGCTGGGGGGGGAACACCGGGGAGCTGTTTTTT.

The chain recombines TRBV6-1 with TRBJ2-7, with 15 nucleotides matching TRBD2. The CDR3 length is 18 residues. CDR1 and CDR2 from the germline V gene are MNHNS and SASEGT. The V and J ends lost 4 bases and 1 base, in that order; junction bases with no gene match: 8. The CDR3 region has the DNA TGTGCCAGCAGTGGCCCCGGGACTAGCGGGGGGACATCCTACGAGCAGTACTTC. It codes for CASSGPGTSGGTSYEQYF.

The gene calls are TRBV6-6 and TRBJ2-1; D perhaps matches TRBD2 (7 bases). The germline CDR1 and CDR2 sequences are MNHNY and SVGAGI (reference sequence). The CDR3 loop spans 15 amino acids. V gave up 7 bases and J gave up 4 bases, with 17 bases separating them. CDR3 region: CASIQMAGAYNEQFF. DNA of the CDR3: TGTGCCAGCATCCAGATGGCGGGGGCATACAATGAGCAGTTCTTC.